The subject of this entry is one T cell receptor (beta chain). Its target is not known. The data derive from a study of OX40 agonist ivuxolimab in advanced cancers. Across the study: Age averaged around 59 years (range about 20 to 80), and roughly 80% were male. Earlier treatment with anti-PD-1, anti-PD-L1 or anti-CTLA-4 was permitted, and roughly 40% had received some.

Repertoires were generated with immunoSEQ multiplex PCR, while TCRdb's copy carries only in-frame clones and drops some. The sample has more than 15,000 clones, about nine tenths seen once. Study-wide points: With doses of 0.1-3.0 mg/kg, partial responders showed among the lowest clonal expansion. Clonal expansion was seen in CD4+ and CD8+ blood T cells by week 6 at 0.1 to 3.0 mg/kg.

Germline values: CDR1 SGHTS, CDR2 YDEGEE. V lost 2 bases, J lost 4 bases, and 9 bases stayed unmatched. CDR3 length: 16 amino acids. The chain carries TRBV5-8 and TRBJ2-1; the match to TRBD2 covers 7 bases. The specimen was CD4+ or CD8+ T cells sorted from blood, collected in a trial of the OX40 agonist ivuxolimab. The TCR sequence derives from an adult with an advanced solid tumor such as melanoma, head and neck, liver or kidney cancer. The CDR3 loop is CASSFRGASGYNEQFF. DNA of the CDR3: TGTGCCAGCAGCTTCCGAGGGGCTAGCGGATACAATGAGCAGTTCTTC. The full variable domain, rest sourced from reference TRBV5-8 and TRBJ2-1, is EAGVTQSPTHLIKTRGQQATLRCSPISGHTSVYWYQQALGLGLQFLLWYDEGEERNRGNFPPRFSGRQFPNYSSELNVNALELEDSALYLCASSFRGASGYNEQFFGPGTRLTVL.